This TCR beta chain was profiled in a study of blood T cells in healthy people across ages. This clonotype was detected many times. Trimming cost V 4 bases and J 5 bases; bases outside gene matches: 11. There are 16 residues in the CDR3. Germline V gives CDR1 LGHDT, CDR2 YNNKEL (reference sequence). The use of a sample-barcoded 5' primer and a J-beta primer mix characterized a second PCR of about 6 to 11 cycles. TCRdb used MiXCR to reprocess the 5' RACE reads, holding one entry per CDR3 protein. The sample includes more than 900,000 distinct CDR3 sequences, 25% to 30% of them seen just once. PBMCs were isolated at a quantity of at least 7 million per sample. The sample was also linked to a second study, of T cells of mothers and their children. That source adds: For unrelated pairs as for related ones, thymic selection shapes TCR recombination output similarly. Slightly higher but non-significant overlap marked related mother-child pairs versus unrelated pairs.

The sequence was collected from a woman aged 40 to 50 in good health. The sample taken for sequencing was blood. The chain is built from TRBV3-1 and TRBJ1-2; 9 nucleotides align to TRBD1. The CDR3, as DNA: TGTGCCAGCAGCCCCTCCTTTGGGACAGGGCTATATGGCTACACCTTC. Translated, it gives CASSPSFGTGLYGYTF.